These 24 T cell receptor beta chains were sequenced from one sample in a study of STAT5B mutations in CD4+ large granular lymphocyte leukemia. Generated by immunoSEQ multiplex PCR, the TCRdb table keeps only in-frame clones and is missing some. The data hold about 25,000 clones, with 70% to 80% observed a single time. Sequenced: CD4+ T cells from blood buffy coats. The receptors come from a human donor in good health.

J is TRBJ2-3 and V is TRBV5-4; tentative D call: TRBD1 (5 bases). Germline V gene data show CDR1 as SGHNT and CDR2 as YYREEE (reference sequence). V gave up 0 bases and J gave up 2 bases, with 7 bases separating them. The CDR3 has 14 amino acids. The CDR3 loop reads CASSLDRITDTQYF. Here the CDR3 DNA reads TGTGCCAGCAGCTTGGACAGGATCACAGATACGCAGTATTTT.

The chain employs TRBV28 and TRBJ2-2; D gene ambiguous. Deletions cut 6 bases from V and 2 bases from J, with 7 bases between. CDR3 size: 13 residues. Germline CDR1 reads MDHEN; CDR2 reads SYDVKM. Here the CDR3 DNA reads TGTGCCAGCAGCCGAGTAAACACCGGGGAGCTGTTTTTT. This encodes CASSRVNTGELFF.

CDR3 loop: CASSFPRDRGKQETQYF. DNA of the CDR3: TGTGCCAGCAGTTTTCCTCGGGACAGGGGGAAACAAGAGACCCAGTACTTC. The genes are TRBV27 and TRBJ2-5; 11 bases map to TRBD1. With 3 bases clipped from V and 2 bases from J, the junction kept 8 bases outside the gene matches. CDR1 and CDR2 (germline): MNHEY, SMNVEV (reference sequence). This CDR3 contains 17 residues.

The chain joins TRBV7-2 to TRBJ2-3, with no clear D. Trimming cost V 3 bases and J 8 bases, with 12 bases left between them. This CDR3 has 13 amino acids. Germline V CDR1 and CDR2: SGHTA, FQGNSA. In DNA, the CDR3 is TGTGCCAGCAGCTTTCGGTCCCCGGGTACGCAGTATTTT. This translates into CASSFRSPGTQYF.

This clone has only a few counts. J is TRBJ1-4 and V is TRBV7-2, with 8 bases fitting TRBD1. The V segment lost 4 bases and the J segment 4 bases; nucleotides outside the gene matches: 5. Looked up from germline, CDR1 is SGHTA and CDR2 is FQGNSA. The CDR3 has 15 amino acids. The CDR3 DNA follows: TGTGCCAGCAGCTCCCAGACAGGGGTTAATGAAAAACTGTTTTTT. Amino acid sequence: CASSSQTGVNEKLFF.

The CDR3 coding sequence is TGTGCCAGCAGCCCAGGGACTAGCGTTTCTTCCTACAATGAGCAGTTCTTC. It encodes CASSPGTSVSSYNEQFF. The rearrangement uses TRBV11-2 and TRBJ2-1; TRBD2 agrees at 10 bases. Germline CDR1 and CDR2: SGHAT and FQNNGV. The CDR3 runs 17 residues. The J segment lost 1 base and the V segment lost 5 bases, leaving 8 bases of the junction unmatched.

The chain carries TRBV30 and TRBJ2-5, with 9 bases fitting TRBD1. V was pared by 1 base and J by 5 bases, with 2 bases of the junction left unmatched. There are 13 residues in the CDR3. Germline V lookup: CDR1 GTSNPN, CDR2 SVGIG (reference sequence). As DNA, the CDR3 is TGTGCCTGGAGTGGGACAGGGGTGGAGACCCAGTACTTC. This gives the protein CAWSGTGVETQYF.

This sequence joins TRBV4-3 and TRBJ1-1; D unclear. CDR3 length: 14 residues. V was clipped by 0 bases and J by 0 bases, with 5 bases between them. Germline CDR1 and CDR2: LGHNA and YSLEER. The CDR3 loop is CASSQDTLNTEAFF. The CDR3 DNA sequence: TGCGCCAGCAGCCAAGACACATTGAACACTGAAGCTTTCTTT.

This clone has just one count. The CDR3: CASSGAYSGANVLTF. The CDR3 DNA reads TGTGCCAGCAGCGGGGCATATTCTGGGGCCAACGTCCTGACTTTC. V usage is TRBV7-2 and J usage is TRBJ2-6; D may be TRBD1 (5 bases). V was trimmed by 5 bases and J by 1 base, leaving 9 bases between them. CDR3 length equals 15 residues. Germline CDR1 is SGHTA and CDR2 is FQGNSA.

This sequence joins TRBV5-1 and TRBJ2-3, with 8 bases that match TRBD2. The CDR3 covers 20 residues. Germline CDR1 SGHRS, CDR2 YFSETQ. V was clipped by 0 bases and J by 0 bases; unmatched bases: 15. The CDR3, as DNA: TGCGCCAGCAGCTTGGGTCTAGGTGGCGGGAGGATCACTAGCACAGATACGCAGTATTTT. Its translation: CASSLGLGGGRITSTDTQYF.

This chain links TRBV4-1 with TRBJ1-2, with TRBD1 matching 7 bases. The ends lost 1 base at V and 5 bases at J; junction bases unmatched: 1. Per germline, CDR1 MGHRA and CDR2 YSYEKL. This CDR3 spans 13 amino acids. CDR3 loop: CASSQGQGYGYTF. CDR3 sequence (DNA): TGCGCCAGCAGCCAAGGACAGGGATATGGCTACACCTTC.

The genes are TRBV19 and TRBJ2-2; D is possibly TRBD2 (5 bases). V was clipped by 4 bases and J by 4 bases, with 13 bases between them. CDR3 length equals 15 residues. In germline, CDR1 is LNHDA, CDR2 SQIVND (reference sequence). The CDR3 coding sequence is TGTGCCAGTAGTACCGGGTCCCGGGGCACCGGGGAGCTGTTTTTT. Protein sequence: CASSTGSRGTGELFF.

The V call is TRBV6-5, the J call TRBJ2-5; no reliable D call. Germline CDR1 and CDR2: MNHEY and SVGAGI. CDR3 length: 12 residues. Trimming took off 4 bases at V and 5 bases at J, with 8 bases between the two ends. DNA for the CDR3: TGTGCCAGCAGTTCTCTTGGGGAGACCCAGTACTTC. It translates to CASSSLGETQYF.

This clone was seen a few times. V usage is TRBV2 and J usage is TRBJ2-5; no definite D call. Trimming took off 3 bases at V and 13 bases at J, with 15 bases between the two ends. CDR3 size: 12 residues. CDR1 SNHLY and CDR2 FYNNEI come from the germline V gene. The CDR3 region is CASSDVRVWGYF. The CDR3 DNA follows: TGTGCCAGCAGTGACGTCCGGGTGTGGGGGTACTTC.

The chain joins TRBV5-1 to TRBJ1-2, with D perhaps TRBD1 (5 bases). This CDR3 is 15 amino acids long. The ends were cut back, 3 bases at V and 8 bases at J, with 20 bases in the middle. Germline CDR1 is SGHRS and CDR2 is YFSETQ. The chain's CDR3 is CASSSRPQGNRGYTF. The CDR3 DNA is TGCGCCAGCAGCTCTAGGCCCCAGGGCAATCGGGGCTACACCTTC.

The V gene is TRBV28, the J gene TRBJ1-5; 9 nucleotides line up with TRBD1. CDR1 and CDR2 (germline): MDHEN, SYDVKM. This CDR3 spans 13 amino acids. V shed 7 bases and J 4 bases; nucleotides not matched to a gene: 2. The CDR3 region is CASKTGGNQPQHF. DNA of the CDR3: TGTGCCAGCAAGACAGGGGGGAATCAGCCCCAGCATTTT.

The chain recombines TRBV28 with TRBJ1-1; tentatively, D is TRBD1 (6 bases). V shed 5 bases and J shed 6 bases, with 16 bases lying between them. Germline-derived CDR1 and CDR2 are MDHEN and SYDVKM. The CDR3 spans 14 residues. Written as DNA, the CDR3 is TGTGCCAGCAGTCTCCCAGGGGAAGGCCCTGAAGCTTTCTTT. It is translated as CASSLPGEGPEAFF.

This chain joins TRBV15 and TRBJ1-1; D call uncertain. Germline lookup yields CDR1 LNHNV and CDR2 YYDKDF (reference sequence). CDR3 size: 14 residues. The V gene lost 4 bases and the J gene lost 0 bases, with 9 bases spanning the gap. The chain's CDR3 is CATSNPAVNTEAFF. The CDR3 bases are TGTGCCACCAGCAATCCGGCCGTGAACACTGAAGCTTTCTTT.

The chain combines TRBV19 with TRBJ2-5, with 7 positions matching TRBD2. The CDR3 length is 14 residues. J gave up 3 bases and V 3 bases, and 4 bases lay outside the gene matches. CDR1 and CDR2 (germline): LNHDA, SQIVND (reference sequence). The CDR3 nucleotides are TGTGCCAGTAGTATTTGGGGGGGAGAAGAGACCCAGTACTTC. It is translated as CASSIWGGEETQYF.

The chain employs TRBV19 and TRBJ2-2, with D tentatively TRBD1 (6 bases). Germline values: CDR1 LNHDA, CDR2 SQIVND (reference sequence). The CDR3 has 15 amino acids. The germline V and J ends were trimmed by 3 bases and 0 bases, with 8 bases remaining between them. Here the CDR3 DNA reads TGTGCCAGTAGTATCTCAGGGGCGAACACCGGGGAGCTGTTTTTT. It translates to CASSISGANTGELFF.

V gene TRBV11-2 combines with J gene TRBJ1-6; D unresolved. The CDR3 runs to 15 residues. Between the trimmed V and J ends, which lost 3 bases and 7 bases, there was a span of 13 bases. CDR1 and CDR2 (germline): SGHAT, FQNNGV. This CDR3 is CASSLDPGPNSPLHF. CDR3 nucleotides: TGTGCCAGCAGCTTGGACCCGGGTCCAAATTCACCCCTCCACTTT. The whole variable domain, remainder taken from reference TRBV11-2 and TRBJ1-6, is EAGVAQSPRYKIIEKRQSVAFWCNPISGHATLYWYQQILGQGPKLLIQFQNNGVVDDSQLPKDRFSAERLKGVDSTLKIQPAKLEDSAVYLCASSLDPGPNSPLHFGNGTRLTVT.

The rearrangement joins TRBV6-5 to TRBJ2-2; D may correspond to TRBD1 or TRBD2 (5 bases each). With 2 bases removed from V and 4 bases from J, the gap between germline ends came to 11 bases. The CDR3 sequence is 15 residues long. Germline CDR1 MNHEY, CDR2 SVGAGI. Here the CDR3 DNA reads TGTGCCAGCAGTTACGGGACCCCGGGCACCGGGGAGCTGTTTTTT. Encoded protein: CASSYGTPGTGELFF.

This chain connects TRBV28 to TRBJ2-6, with D uncertain. Trimming took 7 bases from V and 4 from J, leaving 26 bases between them. CDR1 and CDR2 (germline): MDHEN, SYDVKM. The length of the CDR3 is 19 residues. The CDR3 protein is CASKNGGGALALGANVLTF. The DNA for the CDR3 is TGTGCCAGCAAGAACGGTGGCGGCGCCTTAGCTCTGGGGGCCAACGTCCTGACTTTC.

The J gene is TRBJ2-2, the V gene TRBV27, with TRBD1 matching 7 bases. Germline V gene lookup returns CDR1 MNHEY and CDR2 SMNVEV (reference sequence). The ends lost 6 bases at V and 1 base at J; junction bases unmatched: 5. The CDR3 is 15 amino acids. The CDR3 spells CASRKGQLNTGELFF. As DNA, the CDR3 is TGTGCCAGCAGGAAGGGACAGCTGAACACCGGGGAGCTGTTTTTT.